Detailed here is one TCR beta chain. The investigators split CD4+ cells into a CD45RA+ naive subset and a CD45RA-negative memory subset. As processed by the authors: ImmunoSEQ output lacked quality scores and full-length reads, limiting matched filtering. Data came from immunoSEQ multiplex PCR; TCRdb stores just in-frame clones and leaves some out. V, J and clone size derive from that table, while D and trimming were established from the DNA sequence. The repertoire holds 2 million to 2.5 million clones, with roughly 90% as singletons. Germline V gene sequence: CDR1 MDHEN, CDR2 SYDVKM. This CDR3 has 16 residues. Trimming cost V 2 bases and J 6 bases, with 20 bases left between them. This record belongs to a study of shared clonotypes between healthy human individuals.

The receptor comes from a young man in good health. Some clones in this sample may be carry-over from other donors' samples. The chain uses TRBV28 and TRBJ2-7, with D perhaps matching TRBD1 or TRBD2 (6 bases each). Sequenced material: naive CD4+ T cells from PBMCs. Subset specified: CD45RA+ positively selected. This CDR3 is CASSLGGAPGAGEQYF. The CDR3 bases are TGTGCCAGCAGTTTAGGCGGGGCCCCAGGGGCGGGCGAGCAGTACTTC.